This T cell receptor (beta chain) was recovered during a study of shared clonotypes between healthy human individuals. Sequencing was performed with immunoSEQ multiplex PCR; in TCRdb, only in-frame clones are kept and a portion is missing. The repertoire has about 2.3 million clones, just over 90% of them found once; the top ten carry 0.35% to 0.5%. Per germline, CDR1 MNHNS and CDR2 SASEGT. Trimming stripped 8 bases from V and 2 bases from J, with 14 bases between. This CDR3 comprises 14 residues. The V and J genes are TRBV6-1 and TRBJ2-3; D uncertain. The sequenced material came from naive CD4+ T cells from PBMCs. Subset defined: CD45RA+ positively selected. The sequence came from a young man in good health. Some clones in this sample may be carry-over from other donors' samples. As DNA, the CDR3 is TGTGCCAGCTTAGCAGGCGGCTACACAGATACGCAGTATTTT. Encoded protein: CASLAGGYTDTQYF.